The 14 T cell receptor beta chains given below trace back to one sample, sequenced in a study of blood T cell repertoires in COVID-19. The protocol was immunoSEQ multiplex PCR, while the TCRdb copy is restricted to in-frame clones and leaves out a portion. Among about 270,000 clones listed, more than 80% were seen once. Specimen: PBMCs or T cells enriched from blood (not recorded which). Source of these receptors: a woman between 18 and 30 years old who had recovered from COVID-19.

The chain recombines TRBV11-2 with TRBJ2-2; the D is unclear. The germline V gene encodes CDR1 SGHAT and CDR2 FQNNGV. The CDR3 has 15 residues. V gave up 6 bases and J gave up 0 bases, with 11 bases separating them. CDR3 sequence reads: CASSIGGPNTGELFF. The CDR3 DNA follows: TGTGCCAGCAGTATCGGCGGCCCGAACACCGGGGAGCTGTTTTTT.

The rearrangement links TRBV5-6 to TRBJ2-3; the match to TRBD1 covers 9 bases. The CDR3 totals 14 residues. In germline, CDR1 is SGHDT, CDR2 YYEEEE. With V trimmed by 4 bases and J by 5 bases, 5 bases remained unmatched. The CDR3 region has the DNA TGTGCCAGCAGCGGGGGGACAGGGATAGATACGCAGTATTTT. Residues: CASSGGTGIDTQYF.

The rearrangement uses TRBV27 and TRBJ2-5; D may be TRBD1 (6 bases). Germline-derived CDR1 and CDR2 are MNHEY and SMNVEV (reference sequence). V was trimmed by 6 bases and J by 1 base, leaving 24 bases between them. The CDR3 covers 18 residues. The CDR3 protein is CASSYAIPAGTSQETQYF. In nucleotides, the CDR3 is TGTGCCAGCAGCTATGCAATCCCCGCCGGGACAAGCCAAGAGACCCAGTACTTC.

This rearrangement joins TRBV28 to TRBJ1-1; TRBD1 matches 9 bases. CDR3 length equals 15 residues. CDR1 is MDHEN and CDR2 is SYDVKM in the germline V gene. J gave up 1 base and V 5 bases, and 5 bases lay outside the gene matches. The CDR3: CASSGGDRENTEAFF. The CDR3 bases are TGTGCCAGCAGTGGGGGGGACAGGGAGAACACTGAAGCTTTCTTT.

The chain combines TRBV5-1 with TRBJ1-6; D unresolved. Per germline, CDR1 SGHRS and CDR2 YFSETQ. The CDR3 has 13 residues. V was clipped by 5 bases and J by 4 bases, with 7 bases between them. CDR3 sequence: CASRVQYNSPLHF. The CDR3 DNA sequence: TGCGCCAGCAGGGTACAGTATAATTCACCCCTCCACTTT. Drawing the rest from reference TRBV5-1 and TRBJ1-6, the complete variable domain is KAGVTQTPRYLIKTRGQQVTLSCSPISGHRSVSWYQQTPGQGLQFLFEYFSETQRNKGNFPGRFSGRQFSNSRSEMNVSTLELGDSALYLCASRVQYNSPLHFGNGTRLTVT.

The V and J genes are TRBV6-5 and TRBJ2-6, with TRBD2 as a possible D gene (5 bases). This CDR3 comprises 15 residues. Trimming removed 9 bases from V and 1 base from J, with 13 bases in between. Germline assignment: CDR1 MNHEY and CDR2 SVGAGI. CDR3 sequence reads: CARGEGRSGANVLTF. The DNA for the CDR3 is TGTGCCAGGGGTGAGGGTCGTTCTGGGGCCAACGTCCTGACTTTC.

The chain employs TRBV28 and TRBJ1-5; 8 bases map to TRBD1. Germline V gene lookup returns CDR1 MDHEN and CDR2 SYDVKM. The CDR3 consists of 16 residues. V lost 5 bases and J lost 0; bases outside the gene matches: 6. CDR3 sequence: CASSPTGQGSNQPQHF. CDR3 bases: TGTGCCAGCAGTCCGACCGGACAGGGTAGCAATCAGCCCCAGCATTTT.

The chain is built from TRBV18 and TRBJ2-5, with a possible D match to TRBD1 (5 bases). This CDR3 is 13 amino acids long. Germline assignment: CDR1 KGHSH and CDR2 LQKENI. With 2 bases removed from V and 3 bases from J, the gap between germline ends came to 7 bases. Here the CDR3 reads CASSPKGEETQYF. The DNA for the CDR3 is TGTGCCAGCTCACCAAAAGGGGAAGAGACCCAGTACTTC.

The chain joins TRBV3-1 (or the pseudogene TRBV3-2) to TRBJ2-6; tentative D call: TRBD2 (5 bases). The CDR3 is made up of 17 amino acids. CDR1 LGHDT and CDR2 YNNKEL come from the germline V gene (reference sequence). Trimming cost V 4 bases and J 1 base, with 14 bases left between them. The CDR3 loop reads CASSRLTGKSGANVLTF. Here the CDR3 DNA reads TGTGCCAGCAGCCGCCTAACCGGGAAATCTGGGGCCAACGTCCTGACTTTC.

The genes are TRBV3-1 (or the pseudogene TRBV3-2) and TRBJ1-3; D call uncertain. Germline CDR1 and CDR2: LGHDT and YNNKEL (reference sequence). Deletions cut 0 bases from V and 0 bases from J, with 6 bases between. This CDR3 has 15 residues. CDR3 amino acids: CASSQDVYSGNTIYF. CDR3 sequence (DNA): TGTGCCAGCAGCCAAGATGTGTACTCTGGAAACACCATATATTTT.

The rearrangement uses TRBV6-5 and TRBJ2-7; TRBD1 matches at 7 bases. Germline V CDR1 and CDR2: MNHEY, SVGAGI. The CDR3 sequence is 13 residues long. V lost 6 bases and J lost 2; bases outside the gene matches: 4. CDR3 bases: TGTGCCAGCAGAATGACAGGGACCTACGAGCAGTACTTC. Translated, it gives CASRMTGTYEQYF.

The chain has TRBV2 and TRBJ1-2, with D possibly TRBD1 on 6 matching bases. CDR3 length: 12 amino acids. Trimming pared 6 bases from V and 7 bases from J, leaving 12 bases between. CDR1 and CDR2 (germline): SNHLY, FYNNEI. The CDR3: CASRRGGIGYTF. Here the CDR3 DNA reads TGTGCCAGCAGACGAGGGGGTATTGGCTACACCTTC. Using reference TRBV2 and TRBJ1-2 for the parts outside the CDR3, the full variable domain is EPEVTQTPSHQVTQMGQEVILRCVPISNHLYFYWYRQILGQKVEFLVSFYNNEISEKSEIFDDQFSVERPDGSNFTLKIRSTKLEDSAMYFCASRRGGIGYTFGSGTRLTVV.

The rearrangement joins TRBV29-1 to TRBJ2-3; the D gene is possibly TRBD2 (7 bases). With 6 bases removed from V and 5 bases from J, the gap between germline ends came to 18 bases. Germline V gene lookup returns CDR1 SQVTM and CDR2 ANQGSEA. CDR3 length: 14 residues. CDR3 sequence (DNA): TGCAGCGTCCGGGAGGTGACAGGTTTAGATACGCAGTATTTT. This encodes CSVREVTGLDTQYF.

The rearrangement uses TRBV30 and TRBJ2-2; TRBD1 is a possible D gene (5 bases). The V and J ends lost 2 bases and 1 base respectively, with 14 bases between them. The CDR3 contains 16 residues. CDR1 GTSNPN and CDR2 SVGIG come from the germline V gene (reference sequence). CDR3 in amino acids: CAWSHPGGQNTGELFF. The CDR3 DNA follows: TGTGCCTGGAGTCACCCGGGCGGACAGAACACCGGGGAGCTGTTTTTT.